The rows below give T cell receptor beta chains drawn from one sample of a study of shared clonotypes between healthy human individuals. The protocol was immunoSEQ multiplex PCR, while the TCRdb copy is restricted to in-frame clones and leaves out a portion. This table has 400,000 to 550,000 clones, roughly 85% appearing once. Sequenced input: PBMCs. The receptors come from a middle-aged woman in good health. Some clones in this sample may be carry-over from other donors' samples. Each CDR3 is given with its conserved first and last residue. Fields, in order: CDR3 length, clone size, V gene, J gene, D gene, CDR3 protein, CDR3 DNA. D genes are given only for firm matches. Size values are once, few and many counts, or a class for expanded clones, and some rows have none.

>15|.|TRBV10-3|TRBJ2-7|.
CAISKDRAGSYEQYF
TGTGCCATCAGCAAAGACAGGGCGGGGTCCTACGAGCAGTACTTC
>13|.|TRBV6-5|TRBJ2-1|.
CASTRAPDNEQFF
TGTGCCAGCACCCGCGCCCCCGACAATGAGCAGTTCTTC
>13|.|TRBV28|TRBJ1-1|.
CASQNTGPRRAFF
TGTGCCAGTCAAAACACCGGACCCCGGAGAGCTTTCTTT
>16|.|TRBV6-5|TRBJ2-7|TRBD2
CASSYSGSGRLYEQYF
TGTGCCAGCAGTTACAGCGGTAGCGGGAGACTATACGAGCAGTACTTC
>14|.|TRBV7-3|TRBJ2-1|TRBD1
CASSRQGPYNEQFF
TGTGCCAGCAGCCGACAGGGGCCCTACAATGAGCAGTTCTTC
>13|.|TRBV7-2|TRBJ1-1|.
CASSLTTGTEAFF
TGTGCCAGCAGCTTAACGACGGGCACTGAAGCTTTCTTT
>14|.|TRBV6-5|TRBJ2-7|TRBD1
CASSETGGTYEQYF
TGTGCCAGCAGTGAGACAGGGGGTACCTACGAGCAGTACTTC
>17|.|TRBV5-1|TRBJ1-4|.
CASSLVGGLATNEKLFF
TGCGCCAGCAGCTTGGTAGGGGGGTTAGCAACTAATGAAAAACTGTTTTTT
>15|.|TRBV9|TRBJ2-1|.
CASSARLSSYNEQFF
TGTGCCAGCAGCGCAAGACTCAGCTCCTACAATGAGCAGTTCTTC
>13|once|TRBV7-9|TRBJ2-7|.
CASTPNRGDEQYF
TGTGCCAGCACGCCCAATAGGGGGGACGAGCAGTACTTC
>15|.|TRBV27|TRBJ2-1|.
CASSSSGWGYNEQFF
TGTGCCAGCAGTTCAAGCGGGTGGGGGTACAATGAGCAGTTCTTC
>15|.|TRBV6-5|TRBJ2-1|.
CASSPTRGGHNEQFF
TGTGCCAGCAGCCCGACTAGAGGGGGGCACAATGAGCAGTTCTTC
>15|.|TRBV4-3|TRBJ2-3|TRBD2
CASSQYRLAGDTQYF
TGCGCCAGCAGCCAATACCGACTAGCAGGAGATACGCAGTATTTT
>13|once|TRBV6-6|TRBJ2-7|.
CATVGANSYEQYF
TGTGCCACCGTTGGGGCGAACTCCTACGAGCAGTACTTC
>14|few|TRBV2|TRBJ1-5|.
CASSGGLSNQPQHF
TGTGCCAGCAGCGGGGGGTTGAGCAATCAGCCCCAGCATTTT
>17|.|TRBV19|TRBJ2-2|TRBD2
CASSLPGLAGSTGELFF
TGTGCCAGTAGCCTACCGGGACTAGCGGGAAGCACCGGGGAGCTGTTTTTT
>12|few|TRBV29-1|TRBJ1-1|.
CSGLLMNTEAFF
TGCAGCGGGCTACTCATGAACACTGAAGCTTTCTTT
>15|.|TRBV4-2|TRBJ1-5|TRBD1
CASSQTGDPNQPQHF
TGTGCCAGCAGCCAAACAGGGGACCCCAATCAGCCCCAGCATTTT
>13|.|TRBV6-1|TRBJ1-1|.
CASSESGGRVAFF
TGTGCCAGCAGTGAATCGGGGGGACGAGTGGCTTTCTTT
>15|.|TRBV11-2|TRBJ2-3|.
CASSWGGGSTDTQYF
TGTGCCAGCAGCTGGGGGGGCGGAAGCACAGATACGCAGTATTTT
>14|.|TRBV9|TRBJ1-4|.
CASSVAGQGEKLFF
TGTGCCAGCAGCGTAGCGGGACAAGGTGAAAAACTGTTTTTT
>15|once|TRBV6-5|TRBJ2-1|.
CASSYSGGAYNEQFF
TGTGCCAGCAGCTACAGTGGCGGGGCCTACAATGAGCAGTTCTTC
>14|.|TRBV6-5|TRBJ1-1|.
CASSFSHSNTEAFF
TGTGCCAGCAGTTTTTCCCACTCGAACACTGAAGCTTTCTTT
>11|.|TRBV20-1|TRBJ2-5|.
CSALKRETQYF
TGCAGTGCCCTAAAGAGGGAGACCCAGTACTTC
>12|.|TRBV28|TRBJ2-7|.
CASTPPGREQYF
TGTGCCAGCACCCCCCCTGGACGCGAGCAGTACTTC
>12|.|TRBV25-1|TRBJ2-7|TRBD1
CASSAGQELQYF
TGTGCCAGCAGTGCGGGACAGGAGTTGCAGTACTTC
>16|few|TRBV28|TRBJ2-1|TRBD1
CASSSYGQGTHNEQFF
TGTGCCAGCAGTTCATACGGACAGGGGACCCACAATGAGCAGTTCTTC
>17|.|TRBV29-1|TRBJ2-1|TRBD2
CSVEGLAGVKSYNEQFF
TGCAGCGTTGAAGGACTAGCGGGAGTTAAATCCTACAATGAGCAGTTCTTC
>16|.|TRBV7-6|TRBJ2-3|.
CASSLTYSGGRDTQYF
TGTGCCAGCAGCTTAACCTATAGCGGCGGCCGGGATACGCAGTATTTT